This T cell receptor beta chain was documented in a study of beta chain features in type 1 diabetes. Expressed TCRB transcripts were sequenced, since all the RNA that had been isolated was reverse transcribed. Only in-frame clones appear in the TCRdb table, and some are missing; sequencing was by immunoSEQ multiplex PCR. The repertoire holds about 350,000 clones, with about 20% as singletons. This clone was seen more than once but under ten times. In germline, CDR1 is SGHAT, CDR2 FQDESV (reference sequence). CDR3 size: 14 residues. Deletions cut 2 bases from V and 4 bases from J, with 11 bases between.

This clonotype was obtained from a woman aged 18 to 35 in good health. The chain uses TRBV11-1 and TRBJ1-1; no definite D call. What was sequenced was naive CD4+ T cells from blood. The CDR3 sequence: CASSLREMGTEAFF. The CDR3 DNA reads TGTGCCAGCAGCTTACGGGAAATGGGCACTGAAGCTTTCTTT.